The 19 T cell receptor beta chains listed next were all sequenced from one sample in a study of naive and memory T cell subsets. Four PCR rounds used nested alpha and beta constant region primers plus the SP2 primer. A single record per CDR3 protein comes from TCRdb applying MiXCR to the UMI-ligation and nested PCR reads. The sample has around 33,000 distinct CDR3 sequences, about 6.7% seen once; the top ten hold roughly 3.2%. Treatment defined: skin biopsy from PPD injection site in Mantoux-positive individual. TCR cDNA received a 3' ligated oligonucleotide that carried a UMI. This material consisted of skin, taken from a tuberculin skin test site. These receptors all come from an adult in good health.

This clonotype has ten or more counts. The CDR3 DNA sequence: TGTGCCAGCAGTGACCCAGGACAGGCCGCCACCGGGGAGCTGTTTTTT. Translating it yields CASSDPGQAATGELFF. V usage is TRBV6-5 and J usage is TRBJ2-2, with 7 bases matching TRBD1. J gave up 4 bases and V 5 bases, and 10 bases lay outside the gene matches. CDR1 MNHEY and CDR2 SVGAGI come from the germline V gene. The CDR3 contains 16 residues.

A word on this clonotype: A much larger clone is a single base away; this may be a read error. The CDR3 spells CSAGGPAGDTQYF. The CDR3 DNA sequence: TGCAGTGCTGGAGGACCTGCGGGAGATACGCAGTATTTT. This rearrangement joins TRBV20-1 to TRBJ2-3; D may be TRBD2 (5 bases). Trimming took 5 bases from V and 5 from J, leaving 14 bases between them. Germline V gene data show CDR1 as DFQATT and CDR2 as SNEGSKA (reference sequence). The length of the CDR3 is 13 residues.

At least ten counts were recorded for this clonotype. The chain joins TRBV12-3 or TRBV12-4 to TRBJ2-7, with 7 bases fitting TRBD1. V lost 10 bases and J lost 6; bases outside the gene matches: 12. The CDR3 spans 13 residues. The CDR3 is CATQIDRVGEQYF. The CDR3 DNA follows: TGTGCCACCCAGATCGACAGGGTTGGCGAGCAGTACTTC.

This clonotype was counted at least ten times. The chain is built from TRBV19 and TRBJ2-3, with 13 nucleotides matching TRBD2. Germline V gene lookup returns CDR1 LNHDA and CDR2 SQIVND (reference sequence). J lost 9 bases, V lost 7 bases, and 10 bases had no gene match. This CDR3 has 15 amino acids. Written as DNA, the CDR3 is TGTGCCAGTAAAGGGACTAGCGGGACCCCCGGAACGCAGTATTTT. Protein: CASKGTSGTPGTQYF.

As concerns this clonotype: Possible read error: a much larger clone is one base away. The chain links TRBV6-2 or TRBV6-3 to TRBJ1-1; no clear D. This CDR3 contains 16 residues. Germline CDR1 is MNHEY and CDR2 is SVGEGT. The germline V and J ends were trimmed by 10 bases and 0 bases, with 21 bases remaining between them. Here the CDR3 reads CATRPLGDNLNTEAFF. CDR3 nucleotide sequence: TGTGCCACGCGACCCCTCGGTGACAACCTGAACACTGAAGCTTTCTTT.

Many counts were recorded for this clonotype. The rearrangement uses TRBV2 and TRBJ1-1, with D maybe TRBD1 (6 bases). Germline values: CDR1 SNHLY, CDR2 FYNNEI. The CDR3 has 12 amino acids. The V gene lost 7 bases and the J gene lost 5 bases, with 11 bases spanning the gap. CDR3 bases: TGTGCCAGCACAAGGGGGTATACTGAAGCTTTCTTT. Amino acids: CASTRGYTEAFF.

This clonotype was detected only a few times. This sequence joins TRBV3-1 and TRBJ2-2; TRBD2 matches 8 bases. The CDR3 spans 16 residues. The trim removed 5 bases at V and 6 bases at J, leaving 11 bases unmatched. Germline CDR1 and CDR2: LGHDT and YNNKEL (reference sequence). CDR3 nucleotide sequence: TGTGCCAGCAGCTATACACCGGGACTAGGGGCCGGGGAGCTGTTTTTT. Translated, it gives CASSYTPGLGAGELFF.

This clonotype turned up a few times. This rearrangement joins TRBV3-1 to TRBJ1-2; 8 nucleotides agree with TRBD1. CDR3 length: 17 residues. J gave up 4 bases and V 1 base, and 11 bases lay outside the gene matches. CDR1 is LGHDT, CDR2 YNNKEL, per germline (reference sequence). CDR3 sequence (DNA): TGTGCCAGCAGCCAAGCCCCGACAGGGGTTCTTACCTATGGCTACACCTTC. Protein: CASSQAPTGVLTYGYTF.

The genes are TRBV29-1 and TRBJ1-2, with 7 bases fitting TRBD1. Looked up from germline, CDR1 is SQVTM and CDR2 is ANQGSEA. The CDR3 length is 12 residues. V lost 6 bases, J lost 4 bases, and 5 bases stayed unmatched. CDR3: CSVRQGFYGYTF. For the CDR3, the DNA is TGCAGCGTAAGACAGGGCTTCTATGGCTACACCTTC.

The rearrangement joins TRBV28 to TRBJ1-2; the D gene is possibly TRBD1 (5 bases). Trimming removed 4 bases from V and 12 bases from J, with 18 bases in between. CDR1 is MDHEN, CDR2 SYDVKM, per germline. The CDR3 is 13 amino acids. The CDR3 DNA reads as TGTGCCAGCAGTTCCGGGGCCCGACCCGGCGACACCTTC. Translation: CASSSGARPGDTF.

This clonotype occurred many times. The gene calls are TRBV9 and TRBJ1-2; D not resolved. Trimming cost V 7 bases and J 2 bases, with 21 bases left between them. CDR1 SGDLS and CDR2 YYNGEE come from the germline V gene. The CDR3 covers 16 residues. The CDR3 reads CASVATERPENYGYTF. CDR3 nucleotides: TGTGCCAGCGTAGCCACGGAGCGGCCGGAGAACTATGGCTACACCTTC.

This clonotype is medium-sized (0.01 to 0.1%). The rearrangement uses TRBV14 and TRBJ2-1, with D unresolved. Trimming cost V 0 bases and J 6 bases, with 12 bases left between them. CDR1 is SGHDN, CDR2 FVKESK, per germline. The CDR3 has 15 amino acids. The DNA of the CDR3 is TGTGCCAGCAGCCAAGATTTAGGGCCAATCAATGAGCAGTTCTTC. The encoded protein is CASSQDLGPINEQFF.

The chain is built from TRBV11-1 and TRBJ2-1; TRBD1 matches 9 bases. The germline V gene encodes CDR1 SGHAT and CDR2 FQDESV (reference sequence). CDR3 size: 15 residues. With V trimmed by 5 bases and J by 9 bases, 11 bases remained unmatched. CDR3 amino acids: CASSQKGQGNSEQFF. The DNA of the CDR3 is TGTGCCAGCAGCCAGAAGGGACAGGGCAATTCTGAGCAGTTCTTC.

This clonotype appeared many times. The rearrangement joins TRBV20-1 to TRBJ2-7; maybe TRBD1 (5 bases). The CDR3 is 14 residues long. CDR1 is DFQATT and CDR2 is SNEGSKA in the germline V gene (reference sequence). V shed 0 bases and J shed 0 bases, with 9 bases lying between them. CDR3 coding DNA: TGCAGTGCTAGAGAACCGACAGTCTCCTACGAGCAGTACTTC. Its translation is CSAREPTVSYEQYF.

The CDR3, as DNA: TGTGCCAGCAGCGCCCAGGGACTAATATCAACTAGGGGAAAACTGTTTTTT. Its translation is CASSAQGLISTRGKLFF. The chain recombines TRBV5-4 with TRBJ1-4; D is possibly TRBD1 (5 bases). Germline V CDR1 and CDR2: SGHNT, YYREEE (reference sequence). V lost 4 bases, J lost 10 bases, and 26 bases lay in between. The CDR3 loop spans 17 amino acids.

A few counts support this clonotype. Germline is not matched at one junction end, which may reflect a read error. This chain uses TRBV12-3 or TRBV12-4 with TRBJ1-2; possible D gene TRBD1, 6 bases. The CDR3 is 13 amino acids. The CDR3 reads CASRHHRAHGDTF. CDR3 sequence (DNA): TGTGCCAGCAGACACCACAGGGCCCATGGCGACACCTTC.

This clonotype was detected ten times or more. CDR3 nucleotides: TGTGCCAGCAGCCCTCAGGGGAGCCACGAGCAGTACTTC. This codes for CASSPQGSHEQYF. This rearrangement joins TRBV2 to TRBJ2-7, with D maybe TRBD1 (6 bases). This CDR3 contains 13 residues. Trimming cost V 6 bases and J 5 bases, with 14 bases left between them. Looked up from germline, CDR1 is SNHLY and CDR2 is FYNNEI.

This clonotype came up many times. This chain links TRBV7-9 with TRBJ2-7, with D unresolved. This CDR3 has 15 amino acids. Germline CDR1 reads SEHNR; CDR2 reads FQNEAQ (reference sequence). Trimming pared 1 base from V and 7 bases from J, leaving 17 bases between. The CDR3 bases are TGTGCCAGCAGCTTAGAGGAGAGGACCCCCGAGGAGCAGTACTTC. It is translated as CASSLEERTPEEQYF.

There are many counts of this clonotype. The gene calls are TRBV6-5 and TRBJ2-7; a weak D match, TRBD2 (6 bases). There are 15 residues in the CDR3. Germline-derived CDR1 and CDR2 are MNHEY and SVGAGI. The germline V and J ends were trimmed by 5 bases and 0 bases, with 14 bases remaining between them. In DNA, the CDR3 is TGTGCCAGCAGTACCTATGGAGGGAACTCCTACGAGCAGTACTTC. Its translation is CASSTYGGNSYEQYF.